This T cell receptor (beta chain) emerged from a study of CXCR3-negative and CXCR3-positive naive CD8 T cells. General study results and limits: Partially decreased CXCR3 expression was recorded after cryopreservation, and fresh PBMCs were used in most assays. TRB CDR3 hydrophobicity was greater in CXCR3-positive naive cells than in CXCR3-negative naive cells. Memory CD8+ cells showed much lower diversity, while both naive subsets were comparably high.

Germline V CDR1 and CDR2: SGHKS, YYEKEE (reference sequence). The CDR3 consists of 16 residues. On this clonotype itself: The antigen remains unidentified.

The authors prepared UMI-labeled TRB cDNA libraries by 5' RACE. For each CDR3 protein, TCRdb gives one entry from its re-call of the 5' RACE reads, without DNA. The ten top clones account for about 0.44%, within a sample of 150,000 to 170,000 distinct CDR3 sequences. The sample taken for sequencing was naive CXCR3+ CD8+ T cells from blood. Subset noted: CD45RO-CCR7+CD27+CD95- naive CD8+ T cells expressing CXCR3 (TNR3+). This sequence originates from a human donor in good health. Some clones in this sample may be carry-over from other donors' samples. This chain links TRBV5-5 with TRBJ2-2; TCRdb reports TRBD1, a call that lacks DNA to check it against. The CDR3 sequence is CASSLPGQGTPGELFF.